These 15 T cell receptor beta chains came from one sample sequenced in a study of shared clonotypes between healthy human individuals. Naivety among CD8 cells was defined by CD45RO negativity and positive CCR7 selection, thereby excluding terminally differentiated effector memory CD45RA+ cells. Profiling relied on immunoSEQ multiplex PCR, and the TCRdb table lists in-frame clones only, not all of them. This sample carries about 2.2 million clones, just over 90% of them seen once, and the ten largest clones take around 1.7%. Sequencing input: naive CD8+ T cells from PBMCs. The receptors were gathered from a man younger than 35 in good health. Some clones in this sample may be carry-over from other donors' samples.

As DNA, the CDR3 is TGTGCCAGCAGCTTAGGCGGACGCGAAATATATTTT. It is translated as CASSLGGREIYF. The chain combines TRBV7-9 with TRBJ1-3; D is undetermined. Germline V gene sequence: CDR1 SEHNR, CDR2 FQNEAQ (reference sequence). V was trimmed by 1 base and J by 13 bases, leaving 11 bases between them. The CDR3 has 12 residues.

The chain uses TRBV5-8 and TRBJ1-2, with D perhaps matching TRBD1 (5 bases). Trimming removed 0 bases from V and 8 bases from J, with 11 bases in between. Germline CDR1 and CDR2: SGHTS and YDEGEE. This CDR3 region has 13 residues. The chain's CDR3 is CASSLAGLGGYTF. CDR3 bases: TGTGCCAGCAGCTTGGCAGGGTTAGGAGGCTACACCTTC.

This clone has just one count. This chain connects TRBV6-4 to TRBJ1-2; no firm D call. V was clipped by 0 bases and J by 3 bases, with 8 bases between them. CDR3 length equals 14 residues. CDR1 is MRHNA, CDR2 SNTAGT, per germline. The CDR3 protein is CASSDSSEDYGYTF. In DNA form, the CDR3 reads TGTGCCAGCAGTGACTCGAGTGAAGACTATGGCTACACCTTC.

The chain recombines TRBV7-9 with TRBJ2-1, with 8 bases fitting TRBD2. V dropped 6 bases and J dropped 7; count of bases not matched to a gene: 17. The CDR3 extends over 17 amino acids. CDR1 is SEHNR and CDR2 is FQNEAQ in the germline V gene (reference sequence). The chain's CDR3 is CASSGTSTGYRGNEQFF. CDR3 DNA sequence: TGTGCCAGCAGTGGGACTAGTACGGGGTATCGGGGGAATGAGCAGTTCTTC.

This clone is a singleton in its sample. This rearrangement joins TRBV21-1 to TRBJ2-7; the table's D call TRBD2 went unverified against the DNA. TRBV21-1 is given as a pseudogene. This CDR3 contains 15 residues. The DNA of the CDR3 is TGTGCCAGCAGCGGAGGAGGTACACCCCGGGGCGAGCAGTACTTC. This gives the protein CASSGGGTPRGEQYF.

The chain carries TRBV11-2 and TRBJ2-1; D remains ambiguous. The CDR3 totals 15 residues. Germline CDR1 SGHAT, CDR2 FQNNGV. With 1 base removed from V and 0 bases from J, the gap between germline ends came to 7 bases. DNA of the CDR3: TGTGCCAGCAGCTTAGTTGATAGCTCCTACAATGAGCAGTTCTTC. Translated: CASSLVDSSYNEQFF.

The gene calls are TRBV5-1 and TRBJ1-1, with a tentative D call TRBD1 (5 bases). Germline-derived CDR1 and CDR2 are SGHRS and YFSETQ. The V end was cut by 4 bases, the J end by 2 bases, with 24 bases between. The CDR3 loop spans 18 amino acids. CDR3 amino acids: CASSAAPGTATVNTEAFF. The CDR3 DNA follows: TGCGCCAGCAGCGCAGCACCCGGGACCGCAACCGTAAACACTGAAGCTTTCTTT.

The CDR3 DNA reads TGTGCCAGCAATCCTCTAGCGGGAGGGTACGAGCAGTACTTC. It is translated as CASNPLAGGYEQYF. This chain links TRBV28 with TRBJ2-7; 12 nucleotides agree with TRBD2. V gave up 7 bases and J gave up 4 bases; unmatched junction bases: 5. CDR3 length: 14 amino acids. Germline-derived CDR1 and CDR2 are MDHEN and SYDVKM.

The chain employs TRBV27 and TRBJ2-7; 11 bases are a match to TRBD2. CDR1 is MNHEY, CDR2 SMNVEV, per germline (reference sequence). The CDR3 is made up of 17 amino acids. V lost 2 bases and J lost 5; bases outside the gene matches: 11. The CDR3 here is CASSLGVSGRVSDEQYF. CDR3 sequence (DNA): TGTGCCAGCAGTTTAGGGGTTAGCGGGAGGGTAAGCGACGAGCAGTACTTC.

The chain uses TRBV6-5 and TRBJ2-5; D not certain. The DNA end is more similar to TRBJ2-7, so the J call may be wrong. The germline CDR1 and CDR2 sequences are MNHEY and SVGAGI. This CDR3 has 16 residues. The CDR3 DNA reads TGTGCCAGCAGTTCCAGAACTAAACTCCAATCCTACGAGCAGTACTTC. The encoded protein is CASSSRTKLQSYEQYF.

This sequence joins TRBV28 and TRBJ2-7; D gene ambiguous. The CDR3 sequence is 16 residues long. CDR1 and CDR2 from the germline V gene are MDHEN and SYDVKM. Trimming removed 4 bases from V and 0 bases from J, with 16 bases in between. The CDR3 spells CASSSPQQIFSYEQYF. Written as DNA, the CDR3 is TGTGCCAGCAGTTCCCCGCAACAGATCTTCTCCTACGAGCAGTACTTC.

The chain is built from TRBV7-8 and TRBJ1-2; D uncertain. Germline V gene lookup returns CDR1 SGHVS and CDR2 FQNEAQ. This CDR3 spans 15 amino acids. V was clipped by 2 bases and J by 5 bases, with 15 bases between them. CDR3 sequence (DNA): TGTGCCAGCAGCTTAAAGCCCGATTCCTCGTATGGCTACACCTTC. It specifies CASSLKPDSSYGYTF.

This clone was seen only a few times. The V and J genes are TRBV7-6 and TRBJ2-2, with a weak D call TRBD1 (6 bases). Germline assignment: CDR1 SGHVS and CDR2 FNYEAQ. There are 13 residues in the CDR3. With 6 bases removed from V and 6 bases from J, the gap between germline ends came to 11 bases. CDR3: CASRNRVSGELFF. The CDR3 DNA reads as TGTGCCAGCAGAAACAGGGTCTCCGGGGAGCTGTTTTTT.

V usage is TRBV27 and J usage is TRBJ2-1; D perhaps matches TRBD1 (6 bases). Germline V gene lookup returns CDR1 MNHEY and CDR2 SMNVEV (reference sequence). The CDR3 is 12 amino acids. The V end lost 6 bases, the J end lost 10 bases, and 13 bases lay between the germline ends. CDR3 sequence reads: CASSLTGTEQFF. Here the CDR3 DNA reads TGTGCCAGCAGCTTAACAGGGACCGAGCAGTTCTTC.

The V gene is TRBV6-6, the J gene TRBJ2-1, with 7 bases lining up with TRBD2. Trimming took 8 bases from V and 3 from J; bases not matched to a gene: 10. Germline V CDR1 and CDR2: MNHNY, SVGAGI (reference sequence). The CDR3 loop spans 15 amino acids. CDR3 DNA: TGTGCCAGCCTGCCGGCTAGCGGTTTCTACAATGAGCAGTTCTTC. This encodes CASLPASGFYNEQFF.